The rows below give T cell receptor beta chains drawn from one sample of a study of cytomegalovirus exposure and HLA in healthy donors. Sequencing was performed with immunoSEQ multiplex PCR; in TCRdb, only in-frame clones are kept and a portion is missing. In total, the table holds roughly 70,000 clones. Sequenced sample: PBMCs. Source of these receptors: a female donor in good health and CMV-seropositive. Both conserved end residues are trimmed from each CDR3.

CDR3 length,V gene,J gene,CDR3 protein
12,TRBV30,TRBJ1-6,ACGAGTPNSPLH
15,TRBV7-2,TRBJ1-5,ASSLGQGFGLNQPQH
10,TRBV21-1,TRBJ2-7,ASRLPVSEQY
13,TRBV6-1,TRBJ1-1,ASSPGPGQKVEAF
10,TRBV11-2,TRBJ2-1,ASSLDNTEQF
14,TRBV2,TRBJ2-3,ASRGDSGVTADTQY
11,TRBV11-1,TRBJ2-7,ASSPDRAGEQY
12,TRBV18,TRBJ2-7,ASSPDRDPYEQY
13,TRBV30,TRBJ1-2,AWTRQGARDYGYT
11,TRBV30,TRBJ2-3,AWMGASTDTQY
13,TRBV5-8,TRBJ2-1,ASSRGTSGGNEQF
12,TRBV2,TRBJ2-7,ASSTGTSGYEQY
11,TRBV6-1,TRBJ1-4,ASSEGTGGKLF
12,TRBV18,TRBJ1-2,ASSLSEDSYGYT
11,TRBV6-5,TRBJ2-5,ASRKASQETQY
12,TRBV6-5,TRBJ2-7,ASSYQSDSYEQY
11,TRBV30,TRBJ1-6,AWNGGYNSPLH
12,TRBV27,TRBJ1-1,ASSFGTGNTEAF
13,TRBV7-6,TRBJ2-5,ASSRPELRKETQY
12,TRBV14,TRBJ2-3,ASSQDLVADTQY
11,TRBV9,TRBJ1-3,ASSVSDGNTIY